What follows are 10 T cell receptor beta chains derived from one specimen sequenced in a study of blood T cell repertoires in COVID-19. Some clones are missing from TCRdb's copy, which holds only in-frame ones; the method was immunoSEQ multiplex PCR. Among about 120,000 clones, around 79% were seen once, and the ten largest hold 2.3%. Sequenced sample: peripheral blood. The source of these receptors is a man aged 65 to 79 with acute or convalescent COVID-19.

The V gene is TRBV6-7, the J gene TRBJ1-6; D gene unclear. TRBV6-7 is placed among ORFs of uncertain function. The CDR3 totals 15 residues. Between the trimmed V and J ends, which lost 7 bases and 7 bases, there was a span of 17 bases. The CDR3 DNA reads TGTGCCAGCACTGGAATGGGTAGCGGGAATTCACCCCTCCACTTT. Translation: CASTGMGSGNSPLHF.

The V and J genes are TRBV7-2 and TRBJ1-2; the match to TRBD1 covers 8 bases. This CDR3 contains 16 residues. Losses at the gene ends were 6 bases for V and 0 bases for J; bases not matched to a gene: 9. The germline CDR1 and CDR2 sequences are SGHTA and FQGNSA. In DNA form, the CDR3 reads TGTGCCAGCAGTCGTGGGGGGACAGGCGCTAACTATGGCTACACCTTC. It specifies CASSRGGTGANYGYTF.

The chain links TRBV3-1 (or the pseudogene TRBV3-2) to TRBJ1-4, with D possibly matching TRBD1 (6 bases). CDR1 and CDR2 from the germline V gene are LGHDT and YNNKEL (reference sequence). Trimming cost V 4 bases and J 7 bases, with 13 bases left between them. This CDR3 has 14 residues. In DNA form, the CDR3 reads TGTGCCAGCAGCCTGACAGGTCCTCGTGAAAAACTGTTTTTT. The encoded protein is CASSLTGPREKLFF.

This clone was observed a single time. This rearrangement joins TRBV11-2 to TRBJ2-3, with 10 bases fitting TRBD2. The V gene end was trimmed by 5 bases and the J gene end by 0 bases; junction bases not matched to a gene: 5. The CDR3 sequence is 16 residues long. Germline CDR1 and CDR2: SGHAT and FQNNGV. DNA for the CDR3: TGTGCCAGCAGCCCCAGTAGCGGGGGGAGCACAGATACGCAGTATTTT. As protein: CASSPSSGGSTDTQYF.

The J gene is TRBJ1-4, the V gene TRBV10-3; D gene unclear. This CDR3 contains 14 residues. Germline loops: CDR1 ENHRY, CDR2 SYGVKD. Trimming removed 6 bases at V and 6 bases at J, with 14 bases between. The CDR3 DNA follows: TGTGCCATCAGGAAGACTCTAGCGGATGAAAAACTGTTTTTT. Protein: CAIRKTLADEKLFF.

Within the sample, this clone is medium-sized (0.01 to 0.1%). This same CDR3 is encoded by further DNA sequences in the sample. The chain links TRBV5-6 to TRBJ2-2; 7 bases align to TRBD1. This CDR3 has 15 amino acids. With V trimmed by 0 bases and J by 3 bases, 2 bases remained unmatched. The germline V gene encodes CDR1 SGHDT and CDR2 YYEEEE. CDR3 sequence reads: CASSLVQGDTGELFF. The CDR3 nucleotides read TGTGCCAGCAGCTTGGTGCAGGGGGACACCGGGGAGCTGTTTTTT.

The gene calls are TRBV5-1 and TRBJ1-2; 8 nucleotides line up with TRBD1. Germline V gives CDR1 SGHRS, CDR2 YFSETQ. This CDR3 contains 14 residues. V lost 4 bases and J lost 4; bases outside the gene matches: 6. CDR3 bases: TGCGCCAGCAGCCCGCCGGGACAGGCCTATGGCTACACCTTC. Amino acids: CASSPPGQAYGYTF.

This clone was observed a few times. Here the CDR3 DNA reads TGTGCCAGCAGCTTGCAGGGGGATGAGCAGTTCTTC. This codes for CASSLQGDEQFF. The chain recombines TRBV11-2 with TRBJ2-1, with 7 bases aligning to TRBD1. The germline gives CDR1 SGHAT, CDR2 FQNNGV. J lost 8 bases, V lost 3 bases, and 1 base had no gene match. This CDR3 spans 12 amino acids.

This clone has a single count. The rearrangement links TRBV29-1 to TRBJ2-1; 10 bases map to TRBD2. The CDR3 is 12 residues long. J gave up 11 bases and V 6 bases, and 7 bases lay outside the gene matches. Germline V gene sequence: CDR1 SQVTM, CDR2 ANQGSEA. This CDR3 reads CSVHSGGAQQFF. As DNA, the CDR3 is TGCAGCGTCCACAGCGGGGGGGCCCAGCAGTTCTTC.

In this sample, this clone turned up a few times. This rearrangement joins TRBV5-1 to TRBJ2-3; TRBD2 aligns across 8 bases. V lost 4 bases, J lost 0 bases, and 4 bases stayed unmatched. Germline lookup yields CDR1 SGHRS and CDR2 YFSETQ. The length of the CDR3 is 15 residues. CDR3 nucleotide sequence: TGCGCCAGCAGCACTAGCGGTTCTAGCACAGATACGCAGTATTTT. The encoded protein is CASSTSGSSTDTQYF.